A selection of T cell receptor beta chains follows, all from one sample in a study of cytomegalovirus exposure and HLA in healthy donors. Assay: immunoSEQ multiplex PCR; the TCRdb copy retains only in-frame clones and omits some. The sample lists fewer than 200,000 clones, about 81% occurring once. Material: PBMCs. The source of these receptors is a woman aged 18-29 years in good health and CMV-seronegative. Both conserved end residues are part of each CDR3. The D gene is left open where the match is weak. Only some rows state a clone size, as once, few, many or a class for expanded clones.

TRBV29-1	-	-	TRBJ2-5	CSVAGVAAETQYF	TGCAGCGTTGCCGGGGTCGCGGCGGAGACCCAGTACTTC
TRBV6-5	-	-	TRBJ1-3	CASSYSAYKNTIYF	TGTGCCAGCAGTTACTCGGCATACAAGAACACCATATATTTT
TRBV9	-	-	TRBJ2-3	CASSVADSGPYTQYF	TGTGCCAGCAGCGTAGCAGATAGCGGACCCTATACGCAGTATTTT
TRBV19	-	-	TRBJ2-7	CASSMYKGVDEQYF	TGTGCCAGTAGTATGTACAAGGGGGTAGACGAGCAGTACTTC
TRBV6-5	-	TRBD1	TRBJ1-2	CASSPGQTSYGYTF	TGTGCCAGTTCACCGGGACAGACGTCCTATGGCTACACCTTC
TRBV18	-	TRBD1	TRBJ1-3	CASSPKPGQGSSGNTIYF	TGTGCCAGCTCGCCCAAACCGGGACAGGGGTCCTCTGGAAACACCATATATTTT
TRBV4-2	-	TRBD1	TRBJ1-5	CASRQDRGRQPQHF	TGTGCCAGCAGGCAGGACAGGGGCCGTCAGCCCCAGCATTTT
TRBV2	-	TRBD1	TRBJ2-7	CASRKQGASYEQYF	TGTGCCAGCAGGAAACAGGGGGCGTCCTACGAGCAGTACTTC
TRBV7-9	-	-	TRBJ1-4	CSSSVLGTNEKLFF	TGTTCCAGCAGCGTTCTAGGAACTAATGAAAAACTGTTTTTT
TRBV18	-	TRBD1	TRBJ2-7	CASSNDPDRGIHEQYF	TGTGCCAGCTCAAACGATCCCGACAGGGGTATACACGAGCAGTACTTC
TRBV9	-	-	TRBJ2-2	CASSVAPGTGELFF	TGTGCCAGCAGCGTAGCGCCGGGGACCGGGGAGCTGTTTTTT
TRBV29-1	-	TRBD1	TRBJ1-2	CSGSRDRDYGYTF	TGCAGTGGGAGCCGGGACAGGGACTATGGCTACACCTTC
TRBV5-8	few	-	TRBJ2-7	CASSLATNRYSGDEQYF	TGTGCCAGCAGCTTGGCCACCAATAGGTACAGCGGCGACGAGCAGTACTTC